These T cell receptor beta chains were read from a single sample in a study of identical twins. TCRdb analysed the 5' RACE reads with MiXCR anew, one entry per CDR3 protein. Of fewer than 250,000 distinct CDR3 sequences listed, approximately 15% are singletons. These data were also filed under a second study, of T cells expressing NK-cell markers.

The material sequenced was CD8+ T cells sorted from blood. The receptors come from a woman between 18 and 29 years old in good health. The CDR3 runs from the conserved cysteine through the conserved F or W. The order of the fields is CDR3 length, clone size, V gene, J gene, D gene, CDR3 protein, CDR3 DNA. The D gene is left open where the match is weak. Clone size is stated in some rows and not others, as once, few, many or a class when expanded.

17,few,TRBV2,TRBJ2-1,NA,CASSELSFARRYNEQFF,TGTGCCAGCAGTGAACTCAGTTTCGCCAGGCGCTACAATGAGCAGTTCTTC
17,NA,TRBV9,TRBJ2-3,NA,CASSVQLRVGGTDTQYF,TGTGCCAGCAGCGTGCAGCTCAGGGTAGGAGGCACAGATACGCAGTATTTT
16,few,TRBV12-3/TRBV12-4,TRBJ2-2,TRBD2,CASSGLAGANTGELFF,TGTGCCAGCAGTGGACTAGCGGGGGCGAACACCGGGGAGCTGTTTTTT
13,few,TRBV4-1,TRBJ2-7,NA,CASGKWVPPEQYF,TGCGCCAGCGGCAAGTGGGTCCCCCCCGAGCAGTACTTC
16,NA,TRBV5-1,TRBJ2-7,NA,CASSLDLGSKSYEQYF,TGCGCCAGCAGCTTGGATCTGGGCAGCAAGTCCTACGAGCAGTACTTC
12,few,TRBV10-3,TRBJ2-1,NA,CAITREDNEQFF,TGTGCCATCACACGGGAAGACAATGAGCAGTTCTTC
14,NA,TRBV5-5,TRBJ2-7,NA,CASSSYGGPYEQYF,TGTGCCAGCAGCTCGTACGGGGGGCCGTATGAGCAGTACTTC
12,few,TRBV20-1,TRBJ2-7,NA,CSAIEITYEQYF,TGCAGTGCTATCGAGATTACCTACGAGCAGTACTTC
16,NA,TRBV7-6,TRBJ2-3,NA,CASSRITEVLTDTQYF,TGTGCCAGCAGCCGAATAACAGAGGTCCTGACAGATACGCAGTATTTT
15,few,TRBV25-1,TRBJ1-1,NA,CASSESGGMNTEAFF,TGTGCCAGCAGTGAATCAGGTGGCATGAACACTGAAGCTTTCTTT
15,NA,TRBV7-6,TRBJ2-3,TRBD2,CASSRLAGGGDTQYF,TGTGCCAGCAGCCGACTAGCGGGAGGGGGGGATACGCAGTATTTT
15,once,TRBV3-1,TRBJ2-7,TRBD2,CASSQDTSGRYEQYF,TGTGCCAGCAGCCAAGACACTAGCGGGAGGTACGAGCAGTACTTC
16,few,TRBV12-3/TRBV12-4,TRBJ2-6,TRBD1,CASTGQGASGANVLTF,TGTGCCAGCACTGGACAGGGGGCGTCTGGGGCCAACGTCCTGACTTTC
18,NA,TRBV12-3/TRBV12-4,TRBJ2-1,TRBD2,CACSQRSGGESSYNEQFF,TGTGCCTGCAGTCAGCGTAGCGGGGGGGAAAGCTCCTACAATGAGCAGTTCTTC
15,NA,TRBV9,TRBJ2-6,NA,CASSGTFSGANVLTF,TGTGCCAGCAGTGGTACTTTCTCTGGGGCCAACGTCCTGACTTTC
16,few,TRBV6-1,TRBJ2-3,TRBD2,CASSDLAGDPTDTQYF,TGTGCCAGCAGTGACCTAGCGGGAGATCCCACAGATACGCAGTATTTT
15,NA,TRBV7-8,TRBJ2-1,NA,CASSLGAGIYNEQFF,TGTGCCAGCAGCTTAGGTGCGGGGATCTACAATGAGCAGTTCTTC
13,few,TRBV5-6,TRBJ1-2,TRBD1,CASTLTGVYGYTF,TGTGCCAGCACGTTGACAGGGGTCTATGGCTACACCTTC
16,NA,TRBV5-5,TRBJ2-3,NA,CASGHWVTPLTDTQYF,TGTGCCAGCGGACATTGGGTGACTCCCCTCACAGATACGCAGTATTTT
12,NA,TRBV5-1,TRBJ2-1,NA,CASRGDYNEQFF,TGCGCCAGCAGGGGGGACTACAATGAGCAGTTCTTC
15,few,TRBV10-3,TRBJ1-3,NA,CAISGAPGTGNTIYF,TGTGCCATCAGTGGCGCCCCCGGGACTGGAAACACCATATATTTT
16,NA,TRBV4-1,TRBJ2-1,NA,CASSEIPGLLYNEQFF,TGCGCCAGCAGCGAGATCCCCGGACTCTTATACAATGAGCAGTTCTTC
15,many,TRBV4-2,TRBJ2-5,NA,CASSQGSQQPETQYF,TGTGCCAGCAGCCAAGGGAGTCAGCAACCAGAGACCCAGTACTTC
16,few,TRBV20-1,TRBJ2-5,NA,CSARGRTGPIQETQYF,TGCAGTGCTAGGGGTCGCACAGGCCCGATCCAAGAGACCCAGTACTTC
15,few,TRBV14,TRBJ2-3,NA,CASSQGIRVLDTQYF,TGTGCCAGCAGCCAAGGCATCAGGGTTCTAGATACGCAGTATTTT
17,few,TRBV7-9,TRBJ1-1,NA,CASSVRSLRGSNTEAFF,TGTGCCAGCAGCGTCCGGAGCTTACGGGGATCGAACACTGAAGCTTTCTTT
16,NA,TRBV10-3,TRBJ2-6,NA,CAISEVGGAGANVLTF,TGTGCCATCAGTGAGGTGGGCGGCGCCGGGGCCAACGTCCTGACTTTC
11,many,TRBV7-8,TRBJ2-7,NA,CASSSILEKYF,TGTGCCAGCAGCTCAATACTAGAAAAGTACTTC
13,NA,TRBV20-1,TRBJ2-7,TRBD2,CSASAGEPPRPYF,TGCAGTGCTAGTGCGGGAGAGCCGCCCCGACCGTACTTC
15,NA,TRBV4-1,TRBJ2-2,NA,CASSQEIGLTGELFF,TGCGCCAGCAGCCAAGAGATAGGGCTAACCGGGGAGCTGTTTTTT
11,few,TRBV4-2,TRBJ2-1,NA,CASSQPGEQFF,TGTGCCAGCAGCCAGCCGGGTGAGCAGTTCTTC
14,NA,TRBV27,TRBJ2-1,NA,CASLGPPGYNEQFF,TGTGCCAGCCTGGGCCCCCCGGGATACAATGAGCAGTTCTTC
16,NA,TRBV20-1,TRBJ2-5,TRBD1,CSAARGDRVVKETQYF,TGCAGTGCCGCGAGGGGCGACAGGGTGGTAAAAGAGACCCAGTACTTC
13,NA,TRBV20-1,TRBJ2-7,NA,CSTRAAGTYEQYF,TGCAGTACTAGAGCTGCGGGGACCTACGAGCAGTACTTC
15,many,TRBV12-3/TRBV12-4,TRBJ2-7,NA,CASTLSTETTYEQYF,TGTGCCAGCACCCTTTCCACCGAGACTACCTACGAGCAGTACTTC
12,few,TRBV9,TRBJ1-1,NA,CASNGVGTEAFF,TGTGCCAGCAATGGGGTCGGCACTGAAGCTTTCTTT
13,few,TRBV7-8,TRBJ2-1,TRBD2,CASSLLALNEQFF,TGTGCCAGCAGTCTACTAGCGCTAAATGAGCAGTTCTTC
17,few,TRBV9,TRBJ2-7,TRBD1,CASSVGTGGRKGYEQYF,TGTGCCAGCAGCGTAGGGACAGGGGGCCGCAAGGGCTACGAGCAGTACTTC
16,NA,TRBV3-1,TRBJ1-1,TRBD1,CASSHGELTGGLEAFF,TGTGCCAGCAGCCACGGTGAGCTGACAGGGGGCTTGGAAGCTTTCTTT
14,few,TRBV7-9,TRBJ2-7,TRBD2,CASSFGGRAHEQYF,TGTGCCAGCAGCTTTGGGGGGAGGGCCCACGAGCAGTACTTC
17,NA,TRBV7-9,TRBJ2-3,NA,CASPPDSHSDRTDTQYF,TGTGCCAGCCCCCCCGACAGCCACTCCGACCGCACAGATACGCAGTATTTT
18,NA,TRBV12-3/TRBV12-4,TRBJ2-1,TRBD2,CASGGFRPGGPYFHEQFF,TGTGCCAGCGGCGGATTTCGTCCGGGAGGGCCTTATTTCCATGAGCAGTTCTTC
15,NA,TRBV6-5,TRBJ2-2,NA,CASSYSPRDTGELFF,TGTGCCAGCAGTTACTCCCCCCGGGACACCGGGGAGCTGTTTTTT
14,few,TRBV4-3,TRBJ2-1,NA,CASSSGPLGNEQFF,TGCGCCAGCAGCAGCGGCCCCCTAGGCAATGAGCAGTTCTTC
14,NA,TRBV4-1,TRBJ2-3,NA,CASSQELGGDTQYF,TGCGCCAGCAGCCAAGAGCTAGGGGGAGATACGCAGTATTTT
14,few,TRBV16,TRBJ2-7,TRBD2,CASSPLTSLGEQYF,TGTGCCAGCAGCCCACTGACTAGCCTTGGCGAGCAGTACTTC
14,few,TRBV10-1,TRBJ2-7,TRBD2,CATKPSGDAYEQYF,TGCGCCACCAAACCTAGCGGGGATGCCTACGAGCAGTACTTC
15,few,TRBV12-3/TRBV12-4,TRBJ1-3,NA,CASSLGAYSGNTIYF,TGTGCCAGCAGTCTCGGGGCTTACTCTGGAAACACCATATATTTT
14,many,TRBV27,TRBJ1-1,NA,CASSMTGPNTEAFF,TGTGCCAGCAGTATGACAGGACCGAACACTGAAGCTTTCTTT
13,NA,TRBV20-1,TRBJ2-7,NA,CSASGGLLYEQYF,TGCAGTGCTAGCGGGGGTTTACTCTACGAGCAGTACTTC
14,NA,TRBV6-1,TRBJ2-7,TRBD1,CASHLEDRAYEQYF,TGTGCCAGCCATTTAGAGGACAGGGCCTACGAGCAGTACTTC
12,NA,TRBV7-9,TRBJ1-1,NA,CASSLAGSEAFF,TGTGCCAGCAGCTTAGCAGGGTCTGAAGCTTTCTTT
14,few,TRBV2,TRBJ2-6,NA,CASMEEAGANVLTF,TGTGCCAGCATGGAGGAGGCTGGGGCCAACGTCCTGACTTTC
16,NA,TRBV25-1,TRBJ2-3,NA,CASSRRDSLGTDTQYF,TGTGCCAGCAGTCGGCGGGACAGTCTGGGCACGGATACGCAGTATTTT
14,NA,TRBV19,TRBJ1-1,NA,CASSIKQGLTEAFF,TGTGCCAGTAGTATCAAACAGGGCCTCACTGAAGCTTTCTTT
16,few,TRBV6-2/TRBV6-3,TRBJ2-3,TRBD1,CASSLTGPFPTDTQYF,TGTGCCAGCAGCCTGACAGGGCCCTTCCCCACAGATACGCAGTATTTT
16,NA,TRBV20-1,TRBJ2-4,TRBD2,CSAKAGTSLAKNIQYF,TGCAGTGCTAAGGCAGGGACTAGCCTAGCCAAAAACATTCAGTACTTC
14,few,TRBV12-3/TRBV12-4,TRBJ2-5,NA,CASSLSGFQETQYF,TGTGCCAGCAGTTTATCAGGCTTTCAGGAGACCCAGTACTTC
16,NA,TRBV29-1,TRBJ2-1,NA,CSVMPLKVTGLDEQFF,TGCAGCGTTATGCCCCTCAAGGTAACTGGGCTCGATGAGCAGTTCTTC